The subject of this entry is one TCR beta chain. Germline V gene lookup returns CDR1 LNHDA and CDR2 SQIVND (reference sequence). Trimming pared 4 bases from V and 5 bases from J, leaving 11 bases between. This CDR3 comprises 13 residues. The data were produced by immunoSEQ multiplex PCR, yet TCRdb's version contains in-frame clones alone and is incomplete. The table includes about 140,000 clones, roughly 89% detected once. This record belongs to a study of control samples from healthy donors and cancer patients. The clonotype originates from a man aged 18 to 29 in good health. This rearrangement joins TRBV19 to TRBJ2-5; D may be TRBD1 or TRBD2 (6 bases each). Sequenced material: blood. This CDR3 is CASSTTGAETQYF. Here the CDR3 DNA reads TGTGCCAGTAGTACCACGGGGGCGGAGACCCAGTACTTC.